Included here is one T cell receptor (beta chain) sequence, with context. There is no known antigen for this receptor. Within one base of it there is no much larger clone, and no base qualities were kept. Patients with autoimmune disease history or receiving systemic immunosuppression were excluded from the trial. Peripheral blood for TCR sequencing was drawn from every dose cohort at baseline, at cycle 4 day 1 and at cycle 7 day 1. Samples came from an open-label, multicenter, first-in-human phase I dose-escalation trial of ivuxolimab. Adults with locally advanced or metastatic head and neck squamous cell, hepatocellular, melanoma or renal cell carcinoma were enrolled in the trial. CD4+ and CD8+ T cells were sorted separately from peripheral blood before TCR sequencing. This sample is drawn from a study of OX40 agonist ivuxolimab in advanced cancers. For context, the study as a whole: The costimulatory receptor OX40 (CD134) was targeted by ivuxolimab, a fully human IgG2 agonistic monoclonal antibody. Intravenous ivuxolimab was administered to patients every 2 weeks at six dose levels: 0.01, 0.1, 0.3, 1.5, 3 and 10 mg/kg. Among the roughly 52 dose-escalation patients, around 19 had hepatocellular carcinoma, 15 or so melanoma, 9 renal cell carcinoma and 9 head and neck cancer. In the dose-escalation cohort, approximately 82% of patients were male, and the mean age was roughly 60 years with a range of roughly 20 to 85. Prior anti-PD-1, anti-PD-L1 or anti-CTLA-4 therapy was permitted, and checkpoint inhibitors had been received by around 39% of dose-escalation patients. Partial responses occurred in three dose-escalation patients: two with cutaneous melanoma and one with hepatocellular carcinoma. The point of sequencing TCRbeta in the periphery was to test whether ivuxolimab changed TCR sequence diversity and drove clonal T-cell expansion. The monotherapy dose-escalation portion (N of about 57 patients) of the phase I ivuxolimab trial is reported in the paper.

From a lookup of the germline V gene, CDR1 and CDR2 are SQVTM and ANQGSEA. Inclusive of the bounding cysteine and phenylalanine, the CDR3 is 13 residues long. The retained sequence is limited to the CDR3, 39 bases, with the frame set at the first base. Trimming leaves V shorter by 5 bases and J shorter by 2 bases, with the junction holding 4 bases beyond the gene matches. What the authors observed across the whole study: After ivuxolimab, more expanded clones were found on average in CD8+ T cells than in CD4+ T cells. The antigen specificity of the clonally expanded peripheral T cells was not determined. In the 0.1-3.0 mg/kg groups, partial responders had among the lowest normalized peripheral clonal expansion, particularly in CD8+ T cells. Clonal expansion of both CD4+ and CD8+ blood T cells was observed from baseline to week 6 at doses 0.1 to 3.0 mg/kg. Low levels of normalized T-cell clonal expansion were also seen in some nonresponding patients.

For sequencing of the TCRbeta CDR3 region, genomic DNA was extracted from the sorted cells. The immunoSEQ Assay was used to sequence the TCRbeta CDR3 regions. TCRdb mirrors the immuneACCESS table, restricted to in-frame sequences. Some clones are absent from its copies; in checked studies, under half trace to an unresolved V gene, and the reason for the others is unknown. The sample yields tens of thousands of clones; around 90% were counted once. The ten largest clonotypes hold around 0.93% of the sample. This TCR derives from an adult with an advanced solid tumor such as melanoma, head and neck, liver or kidney cancer. The sequences come from CD4+ or CD8+ T cells sorted from blood, collected in a trial of the OX40 agonist ivuxolimab. The receptor chain draws on TRBV29-1 and TRBJ1-1; TRBD1 matches 8 bases in the middle. CDR3 sequence: CSVSTGGNTEAFF. In nucleotide form, the sequence is TGCAGCGTTTCTACAGGGGGAAACACTGAAGCTTTCTTT.